The 26 T cell receptor beta chains presented below share a single source sample, sequenced in a study of cytomegalovirus exposure and HLA in healthy donors. Primers: 60 Vbeta forward and 13 Jbeta reverse. The assay was immunoSEQ multiplex PCR, and TCRdb's table has in-frame clones only and misses some. The data show some 150,000 clones, about 83% seen once. Material: PBMCs. Source of these receptors: a woman aged 30 to 39 in good health and CMV-seronegative.

The chain couples TRBV7-8 to TRBJ2-3; 10 bases map to TRBD2. CDR3 size: 18 residues. V lost 3 bases to trimming and J lost 0 bases; unmatched junction nucleotides: 9. From germline, CDR1 is SGHVS and CDR2 FQNEAQ. For the CDR3, the DNA is TGTGCCAGCAGCTTTCTTCCCCAGACTAGCGGGAGCACAGATACGCAGTATTTT. Protein: CASSFLPQTSGSTDTQYF.

The chain's CDR3 is CASSSGTDGYTF. CDR3 nucleotide sequence: TGTGCCAGCAGCTCCGGGACAGATGGCTACACCTTC. This chain uses TRBV7-9 with TRBJ1-2; 7 nucleotides agree with TRBD1. J was trimmed by 6 bases and V by 4 bases; bases with no gene match: 2. The germline gives CDR1 SEHNR, CDR2 FQNEAQ (reference sequence). CDR3 size: 12 residues.

The chain's CDR3 is CASKRQGTMNTEAFF. The CDR3 nucleotides read TGTGCCAGCAAGCGACAGGGGACGATGAACACTGAAGCTTTCTTT. The rearrangement joins TRBV27 to TRBJ1-1; 8 nucleotides align to TRBD1. Germline assignment: CDR1 MNHEY and CDR2 SMNVEV (reference sequence). The CDR3 consists of 15 residues. Losses at the gene ends were 7 bases for V and 0 bases for J; bases not matched to a gene: 7.

The genes are TRBV27 and TRBJ1-1; perhaps TRBD1 as D (5 bases). V lost 6 bases, J lost 4 bases, and 24 bases lay in between. CDR3 size: 17 residues. Germline V gives CDR1 MNHEY, CDR2 SMNVEV (reference sequence). CDR3 in DNA: TGTGCCAGCAGCTGGGGAATGACCCTACCCGGGGGCACTGAAGCTTTCTTT. Protein product: CASSWGMTLPGGTEAFF.

This clone was observed once. V and J are TRBV7-9 and TRBJ2-5; 12 bases map to TRBD2. The J call may be faulty, since TRBJ2-7 better matches the DNA end. Looked up from germline, CDR1 is SEHNR and CDR2 is FQNEAQ (reference sequence). This CDR3 is 14 amino acids long. The CDR3: CASTPGLAGSEQYF. CDR3 coding DNA: TGTGCCAGCACCCCGGGACTAGCGGGCTCCGAGCAGTACTTC.

CDR3 residues: CASSARPSSYEQYF. CDR3 DNA: TGTGCCAGCAGTGCCCGTCCTAGCTCCTACGAGCAGTACTTC. V gene TRBV6-5 combines with J gene TRBJ2-7; D unresolved. The germline CDR1 and CDR2 sequences are MNHEY and SVGAGI. The CDR3 runs 14 residues. Trimming shortened V by 5 bases and J by 0 bases, and 11 bases separated the two germline ends.

The rearrangement joins TRBV19 to TRBJ1-1; 8 bases line up with TRBD1. The V segment lost 10 bases and the J segment 1 base; nucleotides outside the gene matches: 11. The CDR3 runs 15 residues. CDR1 LNHDA and CDR2 SQIVND come from the germline V gene (reference sequence). The CDR3 reads CATRLMGQANTEAFF. CDR3 DNA: TGTGCCACACGCCTAATGGGACAGGCGAACACTGAAGCTTTCTTT.

This chain connects TRBV18 to TRBJ1-2, with TRBD1 matching over 10 bases. With V trimmed by 2 bases and J by 5 bases, 5 bases remained unmatched. The CDR3 length is 15 residues. Germline V gene data show CDR1 as KGHSH and CDR2 as LQKENI. As DNA, the CDR3 is TGTGCCAGCTCACCAGGGACAGGGGCCTCATATGGCTACACCTTC. It yields the protein CASSPGTGASYGYTF.

The CDR3 is CASSQRNEKLFF. The CDR3 DNA is TGTGCCAGCAGCCAGCGTAATGAAAAACTGTTTTTT. The chain employs TRBV6-5 and TRBJ1-4; D gene uncertain. Germline CDR1 reads MNHEY; CDR2 reads SVGAGI. Trimming cost V 6 bases and J 4 bases, with 6 bases left between them. There are 12 residues in the CDR3.

CDR3 nucleotide sequence: TGTGCCAGCCCCCTCCTTTTCAATGAGCAGTTCTTC. It yields the protein CASPLLFNEQFF. The rearrangement uses TRBV7-2 and TRBJ2-1; D is uncertain. There are 12 residues in the CDR3. Trimming took off 8 bases at V and 6 bases at J, with 11 bases between the two ends. Per the germline V gene, CDR1 is SGHTA and CDR2 is FQGNSA. Variable domain in full (rest from reference TRBV7-2 and TRBJ2-1): GAGVSQSPSNKVTEKGKDVELRCDPISGHTALYWYRQSLGQGLEFLIYFQGNSAPDKSGLPSDRFSAERTGGSVSTLTIQRTQQEDSAVYLCASPLLFNEQFFGPGTRLTVL.

V usage is TRBV6-1 and J usage is TRBJ1-1, with TRBD1 identical over 7 bases. The CDR3 covers 15 residues. Looked up from germline, CDR1 is MNHNS and CDR2 is SASEGT. V shed 7 bases and J 2 bases; nucleotides not matched to a gene: 10. CDR3 sequence reads: CASTDRDSGNTEAFF. The CDR3 DNA sequence: TGTGCCAGCACGGACCGGGACAGCGGTAACACTGAAGCTTTCTTT.

V gene TRBV2 combines with J gene TRBJ2-5; D is undetermined. CDR3 size: 13 residues. Per the germline V gene, CDR1 is SNHLY and CDR2 is FYNNEI. V was trimmed by 7 bases and J by 0 bases, leaving 9 bases between them. CDR3 in amino acids: CASKRRNQETQYF. CDR3 DNA: TGTGCCAGCAAGCGACGGAACCAAGAGACCCAGTACTTC.

The rearrangement joins TRBV5-4 to TRBJ2-3; tentative D call: TRBD2 (6 bases). Germline CDR1 and CDR2: SGHNT and YYREEE (reference sequence). This CDR3 comprises 14 residues. V was shortened by 6 bases and J by 1 base, with 12 bases between the two germline ends. In DNA form, the CDR3 reads TGTGCCAGCACCCTGACTAGAGGCACAGATACGCAGTATTTT. Protein product: CASTLTRGTDTQYF.

The rearrangement joins TRBV2 to TRBJ2-5, with 9 bases matching TRBD1. Germline CDR1 and CDR2: SNHLY and FYNNEI. The length of the CDR3 is 13 residues. The J segment lost 5 bases and the V segment lost 6 bases, leaving 4 bases of the junction unmatched. CDR3 protein: CASRGTGRETQYF. The CDR3 DNA reads as TGTGCCAGCAGGGGGACAGGGAGGGAGACCCAGTACTTC.

V and J are TRBV5-6 and TRBJ1-5; tentatively, D is TRBD1 (5 bases). The V gene lost 4 bases and the J gene lost 7 bases, with 18 bases spanning the gap. The CDR3 covers 15 residues. Germline assignment: CDR1 SGHDT and CDR2 YYEEEE. The CDR3 reads CASSRGGVLGQPQHF. CDR3 DNA sequence: TGTGCCAGCAGCCGGGGGGGGGTACTCGGACAGCCCCAGCATTTT.

V usage is TRBV7-7 and J usage is TRBJ1-5; the match to TRBD1 covers 8 bases. V shed 2 bases, J shed 0 bases, and the junction held 6 bases outside the gene matches. The germline CDR1 and CDR2 sequences are SSHAT and FNYEAQ (reference sequence). CDR3 length equals 17 residues. The CDR3 region has the DNA TGTGCCAGCAGCTTACGGACAGGGATCGCTAGCAATCAGCCCCAGCATTTT. This encodes CASSLRTGIASNQPQHF.

The chain joins TRBV9 to TRBJ2-3; 8 nucleotides line up with TRBD2. The CDR3 runs 16 residues. With V trimmed by 4 bases and J by 4 bases, 11 bases remained unmatched. Per the germline V gene, CDR1 is SGDLS and CDR2 is YYNGEE. The CDR3 here is CASSRGDLREADTQYF. The CDR3 region has the DNA TGTGCCAGCAGCCGCGGAGACTTGCGGGAGGCAGATACGCAGTATTTT.

The chain joins TRBV5-6 to TRBJ2-2; 8 bases align to TRBD1. The CDR3 is 16 residues long. Looked up from germline, CDR1 is SGHDT and CDR2 is YYEEEE. With 1 base clipped from V and 5 bases from J, the junction kept 7 bases outside the gene matches. CDR3 sequence reads: CASSLPQGAGTGELFF. In nucleotides, the CDR3 is TGTGCCAGCAGCTTGCCTCAGGGGGCAGGTACCGGGGAGCTGTTTTTT. Drawing the rest from reference TRBV5-6 and TRBJ2-2, the complete variable domain is DAGVTQSPTHLIKTRGQQVTLRCSPKSGHDTVSWYQQALGQGPQFIFQYYEEEERQRGNFPDRFSGHQFPNYSSELNVNALLLGDSALYLCASSLPQGAGTGELFFGEGSRLTVL.

The chain is built from TRBV27 and TRBJ2-7; 11 bases align to TRBD2. The ends lost 3 bases at V and 6 bases at J; junction bases unmatched: 10. The CDR3 spans 16 residues. In germline, CDR1 is MNHEY, CDR2 SMNVEV (reference sequence). The CDR3 coding sequence is TGTGCCAGCAGTTTTACCCTAGCGGGAGGCCAGCTCGAGCAGTACTTC. Encoded protein: CASSFTLAGGQLEQYF.

The rearrangement joins TRBV18 to TRBJ2-7; tentative D call: TRBD1 (5 bases). Deletions cut 1 base from V and 0 bases from J, with 13 bases between. The CDR3 has 16 residues. Germline V CDR1 and CDR2: KGHSH, LQKENI. This CDR3 reads CASSPLPTGASYEQYF. In DNA form, the CDR3 reads TGTGCCAGCTCACCACTTCCTACAGGTGCCTCCTACGAGCAGTACTTC.

The sample holds a few counts of this clone. V usage is TRBV5-1 and J usage is TRBJ2-5; D gene uncertain. Germline V gene sequence: CDR1 SGHRS, CDR2 YFSETQ. Trimming took off 1 base at V and 2 bases at J, with 3 bases between the two ends. This CDR3 comprises 12 residues. The CDR3 reads CASSLRQETQYF. CDR3 DNA sequence: TGCGCCAGCAGCTTGCGTCAAGAGACCCAGTACTTC.

The chain joins TRBV4-3 to TRBJ1-2; TRBD1 agrees at 9 bases. The CDR3 loop spans 13 amino acids. V shed 1 base and J 8 bases; nucleotides not matched to a gene: 2. Germline V gene lookup returns CDR1 LGHNA and CDR2 YSLEER. For the CDR3, the DNA is TGCGCCAGCAGCCAAGGGACAGGGGCCGGCTACACCTTC. Residues: CASSQGTGAGYTF.

The chain couples TRBV11-2 to TRBJ2-7, with D perhaps TRBD1 (6 bases). V shed 1 base and J shed 2 bases, with 9 bases lying between them. Germline loops: CDR1 SGHAT, CDR2 FQNNGV. This CDR3 has 14 residues. The CDR3 protein is CASSLVTGTYEQYF. The CDR3 region has the DNA TGTGCCAGCAGCTTAGTGACAGGAACCTACGAGCAGTACTTC.

This clone came up a few times. The V and J genes are TRBV5-1 and TRBJ2-1; D is perhaps TRBD2 (6 bases). The CDR3 totals 12 residues. Germline CDR1 reads SGHRS; CDR2 reads YFSETQ. The V end lost 4 bases, the J end lost 8 bases, and 10 bases lay between the germline ends. CDR3: CASSRTKDEQFF. DNA of the CDR3: TGCGCCAGCAGCCGGACTAAGGATGAGCAGTTCTTC.

The rearrangement uses TRBV9 and TRBJ2-2; 9 positions agree with TRBD2. The CDR3 covers 16 residues. With V trimmed by 0 bases and J by 6 bases, 6 bases remained unmatched. The germline V gene has CDR1 SGDLS and CDR2 YYNGEE. The chain's CDR3 is CASSVVVAGVPGELFF. For the CDR3, the DNA is TGTGCCAGCAGCGTAGTGGTAGCGGGGGTCCCCGGGGAGCTGTTTTTT.

The chain is built from TRBV6-5 and TRBJ1-1, with 7 bases aligning to TRBD1. The length of the CDR3 is 15 residues. The V gene's germline CDR1 is MNHEY and CDR2 SVGAGI. V gave up 4 bases and J gave up 4 bases; unmatched junction bases: 9. CDR3 nucleotide sequence: TGTGCCAGCAGTTTAGGCCCCCACAGGGGCACTGAAGCTTTCTTT. Translating it yields CASSLGPHRGTEAFF.